Listed below are T cell receptor beta chains from one sample, sequenced in a study of a mutant IDH1 vaccine in newly diagnosed glioma. Profiling relied on immunoSEQ multiplex PCR, and the TCRdb table lists in-frame clones only, not all of them. Among approximately 44,000 clones listed, 75% to 95% were seen once. The antigens for these receptors are not known. The material was PBMCs, obtained from a glioma patient whose treatment included an IDH1 peptide vaccine. The source is a man aged 50 to 60 with glioma. CDR3s include the opening cysteine and the closing phenylalanine or tryptophan. D genes are given only for firm matches. Clone size is stated in some rows and not others, as once, few, many or a class when expanded.

d_gene,abundance,j_gene,v_gene,CDR3aa,CDR3nt
TRBD1,NA,TRBJ1-2,TRBV11-2,CASSSPGTGGGGYTF,TGTGCCAGCAGCTCCCCCGGGACAGGGGGGGGTGGCTACACCTTC
TRBD2,once,TRBJ2-7,TRBV4-3,CASSQEPGLAYEQYF,TGCGCCAGCAGCCAAGAACCGGGACTAGCTTACGAGCAGTACTTC
NA,NA,TRBJ2-3,TRBV2,CASSEVRSTDTQYF,TGTGCCAGCAGTGAAGTCCGGAGCACAGATACGCAGTATTTT
TRBD1,once,TRBJ2-7,TRBV5-1,CASSLDLVQGSEQYF,TGCGCCAGCAGCTTGGACTTGGTACAGGGGAGCGAGCAGTACTTC
NA,NA,TRBJ2-2,TRBV5-1,CASSLNTGELFF,TGCGCCAGCAGCTTGAACACCGGGGAGCTGTTTTTT
NA,NA,TRBJ2-7,TRBV7-7,CASSFGEDSYEQYF,TGTGCTAGCAGCTTTGGGGAGGATTCCTACGAGCAGTACTTC
NA,NA,TRBJ2-7,TRBV19,CASSLSGESAYEQYF,TGTGCCAGTAGTCTCTCAGGGGAATCGGCCTACGAGCAGTACTTC
NA,NA,TRBJ1-5,TRBV7-8,CASSPEDYSNQPQHF,TGTGCCAGCAGCCCCGAAGATTATAGCAATCAGCCCCAGCATTTT
TRBD1,NA,TRBJ1-3,TRBV4-1,CASSQYQGVAGNTIYF,TGCGCCAGCAGCCAGTACCAGGGGGTTGCTGGAAACACCATATATTTT
NA,NA,TRBJ2-7,TRBV4-2,CASSQDSPSQVHEQYF,TGTGCCAGCAGCCAAGATAGCCCCTCACAAGTCCACGAGCAGTACTTC